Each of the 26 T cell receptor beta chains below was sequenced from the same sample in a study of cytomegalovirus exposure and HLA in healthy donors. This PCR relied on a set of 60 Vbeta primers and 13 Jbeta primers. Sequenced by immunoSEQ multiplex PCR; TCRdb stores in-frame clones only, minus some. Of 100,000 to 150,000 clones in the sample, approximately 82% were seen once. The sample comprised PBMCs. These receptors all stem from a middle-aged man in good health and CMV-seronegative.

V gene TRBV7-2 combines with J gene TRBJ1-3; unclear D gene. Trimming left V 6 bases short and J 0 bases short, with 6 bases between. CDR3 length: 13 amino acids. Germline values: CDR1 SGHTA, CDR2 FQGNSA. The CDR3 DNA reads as TGTGCCAGCAGGTGGAGCTCTGGAAACACCATATATTTT. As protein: CASRWSSGNTIYF.

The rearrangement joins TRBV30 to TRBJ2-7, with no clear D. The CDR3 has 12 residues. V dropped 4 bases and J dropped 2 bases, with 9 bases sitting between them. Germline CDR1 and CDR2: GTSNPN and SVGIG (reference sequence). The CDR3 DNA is TGTGCCTGGAATACTGGTACCTACGAGCAGTACTTC. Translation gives CAWNTGTYEQYF. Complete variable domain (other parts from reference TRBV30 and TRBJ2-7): SQTIHQWPATLVQPVGSPLSLECTVEGTSNPNLYWYRQAAGRGLQLLFYSVGIGQISSEVPQNLSASRPQDRQFILSSKKLLLSDSGFYLCAWNTGTYEQYFGPGTRLTVT.

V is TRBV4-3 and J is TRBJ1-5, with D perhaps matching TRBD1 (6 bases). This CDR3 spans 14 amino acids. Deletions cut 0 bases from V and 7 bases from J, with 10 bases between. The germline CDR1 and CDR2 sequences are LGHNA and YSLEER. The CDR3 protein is CASSQEPGAQPQHF. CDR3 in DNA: TGCGCCAGCAGCCAAGAACCAGGGGCCCAGCCCCAGCATTTT.

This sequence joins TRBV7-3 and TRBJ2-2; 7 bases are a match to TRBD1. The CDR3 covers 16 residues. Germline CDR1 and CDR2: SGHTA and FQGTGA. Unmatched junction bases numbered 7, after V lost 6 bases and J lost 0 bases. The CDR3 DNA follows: TGTGCCAGCAGTCCTGGACAGGCGACGAACACCGGGGAGCTGTTTTTT. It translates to CASSPGQATNTGELFF.

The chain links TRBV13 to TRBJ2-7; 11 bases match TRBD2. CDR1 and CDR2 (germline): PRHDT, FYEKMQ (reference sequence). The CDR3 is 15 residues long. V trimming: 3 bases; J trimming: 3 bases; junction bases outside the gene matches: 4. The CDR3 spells CASSFRSGRVYEQYF. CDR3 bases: TGTGCCAGCAGCTTCCGTAGCGGGAGGGTCTACGAGCAGTACTTC.

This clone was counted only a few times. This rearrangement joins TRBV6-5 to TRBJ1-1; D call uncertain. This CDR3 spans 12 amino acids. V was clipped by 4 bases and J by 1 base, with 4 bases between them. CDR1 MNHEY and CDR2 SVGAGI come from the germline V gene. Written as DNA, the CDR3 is TGTGCCAGCAGTTCAGGGAACACTGAAGCTTTCTTT. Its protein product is CASSSGNTEAFF.

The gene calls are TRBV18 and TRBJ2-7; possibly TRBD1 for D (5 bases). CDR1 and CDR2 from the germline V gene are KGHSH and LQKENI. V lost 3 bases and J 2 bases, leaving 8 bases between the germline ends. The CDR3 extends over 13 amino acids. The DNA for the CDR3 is TGTGCCAGCTCACCCCAGGGCGCCTACGAGCAGTACTTC. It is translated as CASSPQGAYEQYF.

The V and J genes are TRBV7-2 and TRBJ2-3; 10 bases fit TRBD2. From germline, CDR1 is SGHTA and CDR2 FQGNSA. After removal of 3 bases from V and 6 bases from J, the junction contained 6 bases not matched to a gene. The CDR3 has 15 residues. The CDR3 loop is CASSFSSGSDDTQYF. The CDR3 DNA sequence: TGTGCCAGCAGCTTCTCTAGCGGGAGTGACGATACGCAGTATTTT. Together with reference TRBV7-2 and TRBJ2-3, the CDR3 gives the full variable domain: GAGVSQSPSNKVTEKGKDVELRCDPISGHTALYWYRQSLGQGLEFLIYFQGNSAPDKSGLPSDRFSAERTGGSVSTLTIQRTQQEDSAVYLCASSFSSGSDDTQYFGPGTRLTVL.

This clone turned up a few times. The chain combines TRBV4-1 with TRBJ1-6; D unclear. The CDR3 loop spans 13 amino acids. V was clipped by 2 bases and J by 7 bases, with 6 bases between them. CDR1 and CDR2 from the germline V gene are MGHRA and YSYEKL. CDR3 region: CASSQYENSPLHF. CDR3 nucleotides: TGCGCCAGCAGCCAATACGAGAATTCACCCCTCCACTTT.

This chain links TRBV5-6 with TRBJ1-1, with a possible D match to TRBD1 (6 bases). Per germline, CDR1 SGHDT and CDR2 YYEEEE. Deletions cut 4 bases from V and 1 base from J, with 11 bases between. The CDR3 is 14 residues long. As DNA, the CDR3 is TGTGCCAGCAGCGCCAGGGGTTGGAACACTGAAGCTTTCTTT. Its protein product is CASSARGWNTEAFF. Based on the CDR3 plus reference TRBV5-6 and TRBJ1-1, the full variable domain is DAGVTQSPTHLIKTRGQQVTLRCSPKSGHDTVSWYQQALGQGPQFIFQYYEEEERQRGNFPDRFSGHQFPNYSSELNVNALLLGDSALYLCASSARGWNTEAFFGQGTRLTVV.

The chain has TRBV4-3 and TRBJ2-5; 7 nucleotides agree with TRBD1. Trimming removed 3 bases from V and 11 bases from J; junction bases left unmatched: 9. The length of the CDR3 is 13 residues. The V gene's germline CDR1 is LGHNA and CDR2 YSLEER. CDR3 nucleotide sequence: TGCGCCAGCAGCCATACCGTAACAGGGGAGCAGTACTTC. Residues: CASSHTVTGEQYF.

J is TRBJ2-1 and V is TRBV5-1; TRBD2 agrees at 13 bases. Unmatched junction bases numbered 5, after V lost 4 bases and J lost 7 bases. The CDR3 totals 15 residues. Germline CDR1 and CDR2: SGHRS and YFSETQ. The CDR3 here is CASSPTSGGANEQFF. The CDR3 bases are TGCGCCAGCAGCCCTACTAGCGGGGGGGCGAATGAGCAGTTCTTC.

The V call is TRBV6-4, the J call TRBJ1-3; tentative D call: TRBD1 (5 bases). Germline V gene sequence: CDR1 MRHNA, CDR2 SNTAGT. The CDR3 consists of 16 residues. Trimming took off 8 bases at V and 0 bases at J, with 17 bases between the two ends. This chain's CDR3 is CASLASGGGSGNTIYF. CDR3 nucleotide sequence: TGTGCCAGCTTAGCTAGCGGGGGGGGCTCTGGAAACACCATATATTTT.

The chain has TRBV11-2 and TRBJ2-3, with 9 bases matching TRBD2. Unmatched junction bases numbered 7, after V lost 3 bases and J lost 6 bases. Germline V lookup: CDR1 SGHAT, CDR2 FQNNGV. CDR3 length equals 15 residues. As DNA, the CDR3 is TGTGCCAGCAGCTTGACTAGCGGCGCAAAGGATACGCAGTATTTT. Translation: CASSLTSGAKDTQYF.

The CDR3, as DNA: TGTGCCTGGAGTGTAGGACTAGCGGGGCACTACGAGCAGTACTTC. This codes for CAWSVGLAGHYEQYF. The genes are TRBV30 and TRBJ2-5; 12 positions match TRBD2. TRBJ2-7 explains the end of the DNA better; the J call may be wrong. Germline assignment: CDR1 GTSNPN and CDR2 SVGIG (reference sequence). There are 15 residues in the CDR3.

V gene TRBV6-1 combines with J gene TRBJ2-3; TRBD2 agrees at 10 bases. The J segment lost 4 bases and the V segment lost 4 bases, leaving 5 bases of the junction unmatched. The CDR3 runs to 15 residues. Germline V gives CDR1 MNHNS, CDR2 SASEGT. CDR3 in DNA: TGTGCCAGCAGTGTTCTAGCGGGAGAGGCAGATACGCAGTATTTT. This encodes CASSVLAGEADTQYF.

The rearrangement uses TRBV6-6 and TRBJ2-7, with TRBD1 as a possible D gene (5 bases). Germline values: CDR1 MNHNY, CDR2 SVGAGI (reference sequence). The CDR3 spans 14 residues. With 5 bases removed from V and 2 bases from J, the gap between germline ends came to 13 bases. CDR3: CASSTPTATYEQYF. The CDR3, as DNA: TGTGCCAGCAGTACCCCGACAGCAACCTACGAGCAGTACTTC.

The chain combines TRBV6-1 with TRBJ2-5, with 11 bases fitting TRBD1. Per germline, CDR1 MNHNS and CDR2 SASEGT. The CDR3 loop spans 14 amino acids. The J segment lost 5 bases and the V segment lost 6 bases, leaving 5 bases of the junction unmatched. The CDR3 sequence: CASSRDRGMETQYF. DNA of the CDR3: TGTGCCAGCAGCCGGGACAGGGGGATGGAGACCCAGTACTTC.

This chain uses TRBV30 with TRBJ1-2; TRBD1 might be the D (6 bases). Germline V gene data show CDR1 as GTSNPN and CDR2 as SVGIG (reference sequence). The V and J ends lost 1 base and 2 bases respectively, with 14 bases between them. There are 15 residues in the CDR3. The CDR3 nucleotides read TGTGCCTGGAGTGGCTCCGACAGGATGAACTATGGCTACACCTTC. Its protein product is CAWSGSDRMNYGYTF.

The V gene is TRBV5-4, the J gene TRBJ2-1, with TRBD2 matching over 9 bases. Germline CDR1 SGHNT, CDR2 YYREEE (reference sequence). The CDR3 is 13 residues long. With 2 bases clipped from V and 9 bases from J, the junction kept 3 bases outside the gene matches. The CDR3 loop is CASSLGGRVEQFF. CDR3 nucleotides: TGTGCCAGCAGCTTAGGCGGGAGGGTTGAGCAGTTCTTC.

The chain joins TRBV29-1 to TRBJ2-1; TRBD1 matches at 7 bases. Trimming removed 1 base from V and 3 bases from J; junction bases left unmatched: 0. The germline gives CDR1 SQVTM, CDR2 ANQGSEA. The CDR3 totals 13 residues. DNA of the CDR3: TGCAGCGTTGAAGGGGACAGCTACAATGAGCAGTTCTTC. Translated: CSVEGDSYNEQFF.

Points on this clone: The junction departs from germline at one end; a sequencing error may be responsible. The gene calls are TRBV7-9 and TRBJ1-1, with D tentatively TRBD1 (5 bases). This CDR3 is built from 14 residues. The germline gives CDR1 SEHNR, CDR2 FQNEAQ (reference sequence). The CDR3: CSSSWGVGNTEAFF. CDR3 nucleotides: TGTTCCAGCAGCTGGGGGGTAGGGAACACTGAAGCTTTCTTT.

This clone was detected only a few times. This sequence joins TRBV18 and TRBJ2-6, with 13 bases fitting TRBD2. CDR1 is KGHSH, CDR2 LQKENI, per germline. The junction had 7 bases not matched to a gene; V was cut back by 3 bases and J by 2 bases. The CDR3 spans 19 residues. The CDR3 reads CASSPGLGLAGAGANVLTF. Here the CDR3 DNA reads TGTGCCAGCTCACCCGGCCTCGGACTAGCGGGAGCTGGGGCCAACGTCCTGACTTTC.

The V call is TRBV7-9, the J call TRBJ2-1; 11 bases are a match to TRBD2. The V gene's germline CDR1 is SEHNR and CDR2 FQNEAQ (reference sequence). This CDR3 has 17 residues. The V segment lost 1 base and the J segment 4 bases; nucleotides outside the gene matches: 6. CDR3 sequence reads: CASSLEPLAGGYNEQFF. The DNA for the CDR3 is TGTGCCAGCAGCTTAGAGCCTCTAGCGGGGGGTTACAATGAGCAGTTCTTC.

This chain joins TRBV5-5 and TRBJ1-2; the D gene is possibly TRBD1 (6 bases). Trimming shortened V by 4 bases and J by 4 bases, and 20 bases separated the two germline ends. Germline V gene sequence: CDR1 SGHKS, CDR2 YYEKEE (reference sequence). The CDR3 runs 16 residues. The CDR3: CASSLSPTGAFYGYTF. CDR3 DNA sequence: TGTGCCAGCAGCCTTTCACCGACAGGCGCTTTCTATGGCTACACCTTC.

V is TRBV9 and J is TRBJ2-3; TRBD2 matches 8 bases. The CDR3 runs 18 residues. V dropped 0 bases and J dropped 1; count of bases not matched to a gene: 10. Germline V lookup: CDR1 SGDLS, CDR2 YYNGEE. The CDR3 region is CASSVGPHGAGGTDTQYF. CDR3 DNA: TGTGCCAGCAGCGTAGGGCCCCATGGAGCGGGGGGCACAGATACGCAGTATTTT. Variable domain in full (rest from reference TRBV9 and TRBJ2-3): DSGVTQTPKHLITATGQRVTLRCSPRSGDLSVYWYQQSLDQGLQFLIQYYNGEERAKGNILERFSAQQFPDLHSELNLSSLELGDSALYFCASSVGPHGAGGTDTQYFGPGTRLTVL.